This T cell receptor (beta chain) is drawn from a study of shared clonotypes between healthy human individuals. As defined, naive CD8 cells were CD45RO-negative and positively selected for CCR7, with terminally differentiated effector memory CD45RA+ cells excluded. Clones were read by immunoSEQ multiplex PCR, and TCRdb kept only the in-frame ones, dropping some. The sample records some 800,000 clones, 80% to 95% being singletons. There are 12 residues in the CDR3. Looked up from germline, CDR1 is MNHEY and CDR2 is SMNVEV (reference sequence). V gave up 5 bases and J gave up 4 bases, with 9 bases separating them.

This sequence originates from a man aged 30 to 45 in good health. The sequencing sample was made of naive CD8+ T cells sorted from blood. This chain links TRBV27 with TRBJ2-7; tentative D call: TRBD1 (6 bases). The chain's CDR3 is CASSAQGYEQYF. The CDR3 bases are TGTGCCAGCAGTGCACAGGGATACGAGCAGTACTTC.